A single sample is the source of the 13 T cell receptor beta chains below, sequenced in a study of cytomegalovirus exposure and HLA in healthy donors. The PCR employed 60 Vbeta primers together with 13 Jbeta primers. TCRdb's table, derived via immunoSEQ multiplex PCR, lists solely in-frame clones and lacks some. The repertoire holds 130,000 or so clones, roughly 79% seen once, with about 1.5% in the top ten. The sample consisted of PBMCs. These receptor sequences come from a woman in her late teens or twenties in good health and CMV-seronegative.

The chain is built from TRBV12-5 and TRBJ2-7, with D possibly being TRBD1 (5 bases). The V end lost 4 bases, the J end lost 6 bases, and 10 bases lay between the germline ends. Germline CDR1 reads LGHNT; CDR2 reads FRNRAP. This CDR3 contains 12 residues. CDR3: CASGSQGGEQYF. In DNA, the CDR3 is TGTGCTAGTGGTTCCCAGGGTGGCGAGCAGTACTTC.

The chain has TRBV6-1 and TRBJ2-3, with 10 bases aligning to TRBD2. CDR3 length: 14 amino acids. J lost 5 bases, V lost 6 bases, and 5 bases had no gene match. Germline-derived CDR1 and CDR2 are MNHNS and SASEGT. CDR3 residues: CASSTSGMGDTQYF. CDR3 DNA: TGTGCCAGCAGCACTAGCGGGATGGGAGATACGCAGTATTTT.

The V gene is TRBV5-6, the J gene TRBJ1-5; D is possibly TRBD1 (6 bases). Germline V lookup: CDR1 SGHDT, CDR2 YYEEEE. The V end lost 0 bases, the J end lost 1 base, and 11 bases lay between the germline ends. This CDR3 has 16 amino acids. Here the CDR3 reads CASSLGQGRSNQPQHF. The DNA of the CDR3 is TGTGCCAGCAGCTTGGGTCAGGGGCGAAGCAATCAGCCCCAGCATTTT. The complete variable domain, with remaining parts taken from reference TRBV5-6 and TRBJ1-5, reads DAGVTQSPTHLIKTRGQQVTLRCSPKSGHDTVSWYQQALGQGPQFIFQYYEEEERQRGNFPDRFSGHQFPNYSSELNVNALLLGDSALYLCASSLGQGRSNQPQHFGDGTRLSIL.

This clone was counted a single time. The chain carries TRBV5-1 and TRBJ2-1; no firm D call. CDR3 length equals 15 residues. Germline-derived CDR1 and CDR2 are SGHRS and YFSETQ. With 0 bases removed from V and 3 bases from J, the gap between germline ends came to 10 bases. The DNA of the CDR3 is TGCGCCAGCAGCTTGGAGAAATCACTCTACAATGAGCAGTTCTTC. It codes for CASSLEKSLYNEQFF.

The rearrangement joins TRBV10-1 to TRBJ1-2, with unresolved D. Trimming left V 3 bases short and J 6 bases short, with 17 bases between. CDR1 WNHNN and CDR2 SYGVQD come from the germline V gene (reference sequence). This CDR3 contains 15 residues. CDR3 region: CASSDSSRPMDGYTF. In DNA form, the CDR3 reads TGCGCCAGCAGTGACTCGAGCCGTCCTATGGATGGCTACACCTTC.

This clone came up a few times. V is TRBV30 and J is TRBJ2-7; a possible D gene is TRBD2 (5 bases). The germline V gene has CDR1 GTSNPN and CDR2 SVGIG (reference sequence). The CDR3 is 14 amino acids. The V end lost 0 bases, the J end lost 3 bases, and 12 bases lay between the germline ends. The DNA of the CDR3 is TGTGCCTGGAGTGTACCCGGGGAAAACTACGAGCAGTACTTC. Translating it yields CAWSVPGENYEQYF.

This chain uses TRBV4-1 with TRBJ2-7; TRBD1 agrees at 9 bases. The V gene's germline CDR1 is MGHRA and CDR2 YSYEKL. V lost 0 bases and J lost 4; bases outside the gene matches: 10. This CDR3 contains 17 residues. This CDR3 reads CASSQDDGQGQSYEQYF. The CDR3 DNA reads as TGCGCCAGCAGCCAAGATGACGGACAGGGGCAGTCGTACGAGCAGTACTTC.

V and J are TRBV29-1 and TRBJ2-7; 9 nucleotides line up with TRBD1. The germline gives CDR1 SQVTM, CDR2 ANQGSEA. Unmatched junction bases numbered 9, after V lost 7 bases and J lost 2 bases. The CDR3 is 14 amino acids. The CDR3 nucleotides are TGCAGCGGGTCCTCGGGACAGGGCCCCTACGAGCAGTACTTC. This gives the protein CSGSSGQGPYEQYF.

V usage is TRBV6-5 and J usage is TRBJ2-1; D gene ambiguous. Germline V gives CDR1 MNHEY, CDR2 SVGAGI. V was clipped by 4 bases and J by 4 bases, with 17 bases between them. The CDR3 is made up of 16 amino acids. The CDR3 sequence is CASSLSAVGSYNEQFF. The CDR3 bases are TGTGCCAGCAGTTTAAGCGCAGTGGGTTCTTACAATGAGCAGTTCTTC.

The V and J genes are TRBV5-6 and TRBJ1-5, with D unclear. Germline lookup yields CDR1 SGHDT and CDR2 YYEEEE. This CDR3 comprises 15 residues. V lost 3 bases to trimming and J lost 2 bases, with 12 bases between them. The CDR3 loop reads CASSSAPSGNQPQHF. The CDR3 DNA reads as TGTGCCAGCAGCTCGGCCCCTAGTGGCAATCAGCCCCAGCATTTT.

The rearrangement links TRBV6-1 to TRBJ1-3, with TRBD1 matching over 7 bases. The CDR3 consists of 17 residues. CDR1 and CDR2 (germline): MNHNS, SASEGT. The V gene end was trimmed by 4 bases and the J gene end by 4 bases; junction bases not matched to a gene: 13. The CDR3 is CASSASGTVSIGNTIYF. The CDR3 coding sequence is TGTGCCAGCAGTGCGTCCGGGACAGTCTCCATCGGAAACACCATATATTTT.

The genes are TRBV4-1 and TRBJ1-1; TRBD1 aligns across 7 bases. Germline CDR1 MGHRA, CDR2 YSYEKL. The CDR3 is made up of 16 amino acids. V dropped 0 bases and J dropped 7; count of bases not matched to a gene: 11. The CDR3 DNA is TGCGCCAGCAGCCAAGATCAGGGACAGACCTTATTTGAAGCTTTCTTT. It yields the protein CASSQDQGQTLFEAFF.

This clone has a single count. The chain links TRBV19 to TRBJ2-3; unclear D gene. The CDR3 covers 14 residues. V lost 0 bases, J lost 2 bases, and 6 bases lay in between. CDR1 is LNHDA, CDR2 SQIVND, per germline (reference sequence). The CDR3 spells CASSIEDTTDTQYF. The CDR3 DNA is TGTGCCAGTAGTATAGAAGACACCACAGATACGCAGTATTTT.